A selection of T cell receptor beta chains follows, all from one sample in a study of T cells after yellow fever vaccination. One entry per CDR3 protein results from TCRdb running MiXCR on the 5' RACE reads. The sample shows 300,000 or so distinct CDR3 sequences, 8.1% of them seen only once. The sequenced sample was PBMCs, obtained more than 35 days after the first yellow fever vaccination. The source is a man aged 18 to 30 who received the YFV17D yellow fever vaccine. Both conserved end residues are trimmed from each CDR3. The order of the fields is V gene, clone size, J gene, CDR3 protein. Part of the rows lack a size; the others show once, few, many or a class for expanded clones.

v_call: TRBV10-3
clone_size: -
j_call: TRBJ2-1
cdr3_aa: AISESVGLPREQF

v_call: TRBV6-2/TRBV6-3
clone_size: -
j_call: TRBJ1-6
cdr3_aa: ASSYPSDSPLH

v_call: TRBV5-5
clone_size: many
j_call: TRBJ2-1
cdr3_aa: ASSLGTGPHNEQF

v_call: TRBV5-1
clone_size: many
j_call: TRBJ2-1
cdr3_aa: ASSLAEGGPFWNEQF

v_call: TRBV4-3
clone_size: few
j_call: TRBJ1-2
cdr3_aa: ASSQAPTRTGSYGYT

v_call: TRBV7-2
clone_size: few
j_call: TRBJ1-2
cdr3_aa: ASSLGAGGSGYT

v_call: TRBV7-8
clone_size: few
j_call: TRBJ1-1
cdr3_aa: ASSVKGTEAF

v_call: TRBV10-3
clone_size: many
j_call: TRBJ2-2
cdr3_aa: AISDWPGFGTGELF

v_call: TRBV7-9
clone_size: many
j_call: TRBJ2-1
cdr3_aa: ASRATSYNEQF

v_call: TRBV7-2
clone_size: few
j_call: TRBJ2-3
cdr3_aa: ASSLAATGVTDTQY

v_call: TRBV7-2
clone_size: few
j_call: TRBJ2-3
cdr3_aa: ASSSPGTLGYTQY

v_call: TRBV5-4
clone_size: -
j_call: TRBJ2-1
cdr3_aa: ASSLRDRASNEQF

v_call: TRBV12-3/TRBV12-4
clone_size: -
j_call: TRBJ1-2
cdr3_aa: ASSLGSATFYGYT

v_call: TRBV5-6
clone_size: -
j_call: TRBJ2-1
cdr3_aa: ASSLAYSGGNHNEQF

v_call: TRBV20-1
clone_size: -
j_call: TRBJ2-7
cdr3_aa: SARDSGSYEQY

v_call: TRBV12-3/TRBV12-4
clone_size: -
j_call: TRBJ2-1
cdr3_aa: ASSLVGKQF

v_call: TRBV9
clone_size: -
j_call: TRBJ2-1
cdr3_aa: ASSVEGLESGQQF

v_call: TRBV12-3/TRBV12-4
clone_size: few
j_call: TRBJ2-1
cdr3_aa: ASGPGLAGGGQF

v_call: TRBV6-2/TRBV6-3
clone_size: -
j_call: TRBJ1-5
cdr3_aa: ASSYLLGPQH

v_call: TRBV20-1
clone_size: few
j_call: TRBJ2-7
cdr3_aa: SARGSEGGIHEQY

v_call: TRBV11-2
clone_size: many
j_call: TRBJ2-1
cdr3_aa: ASSLGTSGASYNEQF

v_call: TRBV5-6
clone_size: few
j_call: TRBJ2-2
cdr3_aa: ASSFQVAGELF

v_call: TRBV2
clone_size: many
j_call: TRBJ2-5
cdr3_aa: ASTTTGETQY

v_call: TRBV5-8
clone_size: -
j_call: TRBJ2-2
cdr3_aa: ASSTGDRASNTGELF

v_call: TRBV12-3/TRBV12-4
clone_size: many
j_call: TRBJ1-1
cdr3_aa: ASSNLPGTEAF

v_call: TRBV5-1
clone_size: -
j_call: TRBJ2-2
cdr3_aa: ASSQQWGGELF

v_call: TRBV29-1
clone_size: few
j_call: TRBJ2-3
cdr3_aa: SVSGLVSDTQY

v_call: TRBV7-9
clone_size: -
j_call: TRBJ2-2
cdr3_aa: ASSLASANTGELF

v_call: TRBV20-1
clone_size: -
j_call: TRBJ2-5
cdr3_aa: SARAPGLAAAETQY

v_call: TRBV9
clone_size: few
j_call: TRBJ2-7
cdr3_aa: ASSVGSGFSYEQY

v_call: TRBV4-2
clone_size: -
j_call: TRBJ1-4
cdr3_aa: ASSQEGGATNEKLF

v_call: TRBV6-1
clone_size: -
j_call: TRBJ1-1
cdr3_aa: ASRAGQGLTEAF

v_call: TRBV6-5
clone_size: -
j_call: TRBJ2-1
cdr3_aa: ASTLAGGTNNEQF

v_call: TRBV20-1
clone_size: many
j_call: TRBJ2-7
cdr3_aa: SASWQTGEQY

v_call: TRBV4-3
clone_size: -
j_call: TRBJ1-5
cdr3_aa: ASSQGWGGNQPQH

v_call: TRBV29-1
clone_size: few
j_call: TRBJ2-5
cdr3_aa: SVNTLPIAGTQETQY

v_call: TRBV12-3/TRBV12-4
clone_size: few
j_call: TRBJ1-5
cdr3_aa: ASSSASMGQPQH

v_call: TRBV7-2
clone_size: many
j_call: TRBJ1-5
cdr3_aa: ASSFGGAQPQH

v_call: TRBV7-8
clone_size: -
j_call: TRBJ1-5
cdr3_aa: ASSRTGDQPQH

v_call: TRBV4-1
clone_size: -
j_call: TRBJ2-1
cdr3_aa: ASSQGAGNYNEQF

v_call: TRBV10-3
clone_size: few
j_call: TRBJ1-4
cdr3_aa: AISGKESEKLF

v_call: TRBV6-2/TRBV6-3
clone_size: few
j_call: TRBJ1-1
cdr3_aa: ASEGASHTEAF

v_call: TRBV20-1
clone_size: -
j_call: TRBJ2-3
cdr3_aa: SAPRTEVTDTQY

v_call: TRBV5-1
clone_size: few
j_call: TRBJ1-5
cdr3_aa: ASSLGPDSFYSNQPQH

v_call: TRBV5-1
clone_size: few
j_call: TRBJ1-6
cdr3_aa: ASSLDGASPLH

v_call: TRBV6-1
clone_size: few
j_call: TRBJ2-3
cdr3_aa: ASSEYDGATDTQY

v_call: TRBV20-1
clone_size: many
j_call: TRBJ2-3
cdr3_aa: SGPRGTGDTQY

v_call: TRBV29-1
clone_size: -
j_call: TRBJ2-5
cdr3_aa: SVGRQDQETQY

v_call: TRBV18
clone_size: -
j_call: TRBJ1-5
cdr3_aa: ASSLGTGGAQPQH

v_call: TRBV12-3/TRBV12-4
clone_size: few
j_call: TRBJ1-1
cdr3_aa: ASSRTTGTEAF

v_call: TRBV7-9
clone_size: -
j_call: TRBJ2-3
cdr3_aa: ASSRPGYTDTQY

v_call: TRBV7-2
clone_size: few
j_call: TRBJ2-3
cdr3_aa: ASSPQGTDTQY